This TCR beta chain came from a study of shared clonotypes between healthy human individuals. Deep-level settings were used for running the assay. Each subset's genomic DNA was shared equally among a number of immunoSEQ plates. Here immunoSEQ multiplex PCR was the method, and the copy in TCRdb shows in-frame clones only, minus some. The table shows more than 450,000 clones, with around 79% occurring only once. Every one of the donors was a Caucasian adult that lived in Nashville, Tennessee. This TCR came from a woman aged 40 to 55 in good health. Some clones in this sample may be carry-over from other donors' samples. Sequences were obtained from PBMCs.

The CDR3 coding sequence is TGTGCCAGCAGCTTGCCTCGGGAGCAGTACTTC. It encodes CASSLPREQYF. This chain links TRBV5-4 with TRBJ2-7, with D unresolved. The V gene lost 1 base and the J gene lost 7 bases, with 6 bases spanning the gap. CDR1 SGHNT and CDR2 YYREEE come from the germline V gene (reference sequence). The CDR3 is 11 amino acids. Using reference TRBV5-4 and TRBJ2-7 for the parts outside the CDR3, the full variable domain is ETGVTQSPTHLIKTRGQQVTLRCSSQSGHNTVSWYQQALGQGPQFIFQYYREEENGRGNFPPRFSGLQFPNYSSELNVNALELDDSALYLCASSLPREQYFGPGTRLTVT.